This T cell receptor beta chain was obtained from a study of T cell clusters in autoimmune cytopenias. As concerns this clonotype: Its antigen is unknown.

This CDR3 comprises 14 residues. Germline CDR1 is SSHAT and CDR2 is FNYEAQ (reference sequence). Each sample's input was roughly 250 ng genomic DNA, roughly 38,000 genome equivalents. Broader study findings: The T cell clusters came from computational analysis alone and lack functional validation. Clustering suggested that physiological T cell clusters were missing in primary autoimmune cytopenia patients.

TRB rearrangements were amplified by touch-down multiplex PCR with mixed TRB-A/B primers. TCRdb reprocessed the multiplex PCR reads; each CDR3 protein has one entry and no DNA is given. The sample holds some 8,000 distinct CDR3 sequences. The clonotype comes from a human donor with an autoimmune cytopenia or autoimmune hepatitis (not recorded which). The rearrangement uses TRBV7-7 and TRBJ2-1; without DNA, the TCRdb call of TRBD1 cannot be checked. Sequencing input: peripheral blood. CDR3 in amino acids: CASSLANRDYEQFF.